A selection of T cell receptor beta chains follows, all from one sample in a study of cytomegalovirus exposure and HLA in healthy donors. Assay: immunoSEQ multiplex PCR; the TCRdb copy retains only in-frame clones and omits some. Here the sample spans some 120,000 clones, 80% to 90% being singletons. Material: PBMCs. The receptor source for this set is a woman aged 40 to 49 in good health and CMV-seropositive. CDR3s include the opening cysteine and the closing phenylalanine or tryptophan. The D gene is left open where the match is weak. Expanded clones get a size class; other rows say once, few or many, or leave the size out.

>TRBJ2-3|TRBV9|TRBD2|-
TGTGCCAGCAGCGTCGCCAGCGGGAGGTGGGGCACAGATACGCAGTATTTT
CASSVASGRWGTDTQYF
>TRBJ2-7|TRBV10-3|TRBD2|-
TGTGCCATTAAGGGACTAGAGAGCTCCTACGAGCAGTACTTC
CAIKGLESSYEQYF
>TRBJ2-3|TRBV11-3|TRBD2|-
TGTGCCAGCAGCTCCCTGACTAGCGGGAGGACCCTCACAGATACGCAGTATTTT
CASSSLTSGRTLTDTQYF
>TRBJ1-2|TRBV7-9|-|few
TGTGCCACTCCGTGGGCTGGGGCCTACACCTTC
CATPWAGAYTF
>TRBJ1-3|TRBV5-6|-|-
TGTGCCAGCAGCTTGGACAGGGGAAACACCATATATTTT
CASSLDRGNTIYF
>TRBJ1-1|TRBV11-2|TRBD1|-
TGTGCCAGCAGCCCATTGCGGACAGGGAGAAATACTGAAGCTTTCTTT
CASSPLRTGRNTEAFF
>TRBJ2-5|TRBV2|TRBD2|-
TGTGCCAGCAGTGAGATTAGCGGGAGGGAAGAGACCCAGTACTTC
CASSEISGREETQYF
>TRBJ1-1|TRBV30|-|-
TGTGCCTGGAGTCGGTCGGTCCCGGGGTACGCTGAAGCTTTCTTT
CAWSRSVPGYAEAFF
>TRBJ2-7|TRBV28|TRBD2|-
TGTGCCAGCAGCCGAGGACTAGCCGGAGAAAAGCAGTACTTC
CASSRGLAGEKQYF
>TRBJ2-5|TRBV28|-|-
TGTGCCAGCAGTTCCGGGAAAGAGACCCAGTACTTC
CASSSGKETQYF
>TRBJ1-1|TRBV6-5|TRBD1|once
TGTGCCAGCAGTTCGGGACAGGGGGCCACTGAAGCTTTCTTT
CASSSGQGATEAFF
>TRBJ1-2|TRBV4-3|-|few
TGCGCCAGCAGCCAAGATGGGGGCAACTATGGCTACACCTTC
CASSQDGGNYGYTF
>TRBJ2-3|TRBV9|TRBD2|once
TGTGCCAGCAGCGTACGCGCGGGAGCTCCCACAGATACGCAGTATTTT
CASSVRAGAPTDTQYF
>TRBJ1-1|TRBV29-1|-|-
TGCAGCGTGACAAGGAACACTGAAGCTTTCTTT
CSVTRNTEAFF
>TRBJ2-1|TRBV5-1|TRBD2|-
TGCGCCAGCAGCTCGGGACTAGCGGGAGTGGGGGTCGACAATGAGCAGTTCTTC
CASSSGLAGVGVDNEQFF
>TRBJ2-7|TRBV21-1|-|-
TGTGCCAGCAGCCACCGGGACAGGGGTCCCTACGAGCAGTACTTC
CASSHRDRGPYEQYF
>TRBJ2-7|TRBV7-9|-|once
TGTTCCAGCAGCTTAGGAACGGGACTTATCTACGAGCAGTACTTC
CSSSLGTGLIYEQYF
>TRBJ2-3|TRBV2|TRBD1|-
TGTGCCAGCAGTTGGACAGGGTGGACAGATACGCAGTATTTT
CASSWTGWTDTQYF
>TRBJ1-2|TRBV4-3|TRBD1|-
TGCGCCAGCAGCCACCAAAGCCGACAGGGGTATTACTATGGCTACACCTTC
CASSHQSRQGYYYGYTF
>TRBJ1-1|TRBV5-1|-|-
TGCGCCAGCAGCTTGCGTGGAATCAGGGCCGGAGCTTTCTTT
CASSLRGIRAGAFF
>TRBJ1-2|TRBV20-1|-|-
TGCAGTGCTCCGGACAGCTATGGCTACACCTTC
CSAPDSYGYTF
>TRBJ2-1|TRBV11-1|TRBD1|-
TGTGCCAGCAGCTTAGGCGACAGGGGGTACCACAATGAGCAGTTCTTC
CASSLGDRGYHNEQFF
>TRBJ2-1|TRBV5-8|TRBD2|-
TGTGCCAGCAGCTTTGGGACTAGCGGATACAATGAGCAGTTCTTC
CASSFGTSGYNEQFF
>TRBJ2-5|TRBV7-9|-|-
TGTGCCAGCAGTCTCGTAGGGGCAGAGACCCAGTACTTC
CASSLVGAETQYF
>TRBJ1-4|TRBV2|TRBD1|-
TGTGCCAGCAGTCCCACAGGGGACCTTAATGAAAAACTGTTTTTT
CASSPTGDLNEKLFF
>TRBJ2-3|TRBV7-8|-|once
TGTGCCAGCAGTTTCGGTTGGCGGATGGCAGATACGCAGTATTTT
CASSFGWRMADTQYF
>TRBJ2-7|TRBV6-1|-|once
TGTGCCAGCAGTGAAGAATTCAGGGGCTACGAGCAGTACTTC
CASSEEFRGYEQYF
>TRBJ1-6|TRBV30|-|-
TGTGCCTGGAGTGTACAAGGGGAATTACCCAATTCACCCCTCCACTTT
CAWSVQGELPNSPLHF
>TRBJ2-1|TRBV5-5|TRBD2|-
TGTGCCAGCAGCTTCGTCTCCGCGGGAGGGCCGGGAGATAATGAGCAGTTCTTC
CASSFVSAGGPGDNEQFF
>TRBJ1-4|TRBV28|TRBD1|few
TGTGCCAGCAGTGGGACAGAGACAACTAATGAAAAACTGTTTTTT
CASSGTETTNEKLFF
>TRBJ2-7|TRBV6-5|TRBD1|-
TGTGCCAGCAGGACGGGACAGGGGATACACGAGCAGTACTTC
CASRTGQGIHEQYF
>TRBJ1-1|TRBV10-1|-|-
TGCGCCAGCAGTGAAACCAGGGCGAACACTGAAGCTTTCTTT
CASSETRANTEAFF
>TRBJ1-2|TRBV11-2|TRBD1|-
TGTGCCAGCAGCTTAGACCCCGGACAGGGGTATGGCTACACCTTC
CASSLDPGQGYGYTF
>TRBJ2-7|TRBV23-1|-|-
TGCGCCAGCAGTCAATGGGCGAGGGCTTATCGGTTCTCCTACGAGCAGTACTTC
CASSQWARAYRFSYEQYF
>TRBJ1-2|TRBV5-4|-|once
TGTGCCAGCAGCATACAGGGAAACTATGGCTACACCTTC
CASSIQGNYGYTF